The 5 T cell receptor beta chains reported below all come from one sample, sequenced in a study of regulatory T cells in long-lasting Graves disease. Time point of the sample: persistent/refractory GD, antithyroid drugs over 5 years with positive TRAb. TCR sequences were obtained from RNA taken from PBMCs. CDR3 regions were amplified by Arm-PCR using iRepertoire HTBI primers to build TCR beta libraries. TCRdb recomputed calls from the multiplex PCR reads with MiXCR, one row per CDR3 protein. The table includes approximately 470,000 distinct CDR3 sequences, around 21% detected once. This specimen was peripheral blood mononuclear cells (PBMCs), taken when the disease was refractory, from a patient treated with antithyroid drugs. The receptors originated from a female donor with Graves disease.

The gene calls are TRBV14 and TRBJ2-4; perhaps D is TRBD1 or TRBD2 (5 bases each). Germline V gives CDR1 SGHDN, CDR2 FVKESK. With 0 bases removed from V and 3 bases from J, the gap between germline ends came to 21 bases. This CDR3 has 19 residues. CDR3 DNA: TGTGCCAGCAGCCAAGAAAGAGGGGCGTGGGCTCCGGACAAAAACATTCAGTACTTC. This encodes CASSQERGAWAPDKNIQYF.

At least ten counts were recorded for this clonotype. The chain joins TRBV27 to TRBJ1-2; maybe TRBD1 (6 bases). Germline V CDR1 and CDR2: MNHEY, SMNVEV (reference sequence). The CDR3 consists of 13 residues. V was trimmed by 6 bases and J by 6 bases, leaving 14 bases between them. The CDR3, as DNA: TGTGCCAGCAGAAACAACAGGGAGAATGGCTACACCTTC. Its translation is CASRNNRENGYTF.

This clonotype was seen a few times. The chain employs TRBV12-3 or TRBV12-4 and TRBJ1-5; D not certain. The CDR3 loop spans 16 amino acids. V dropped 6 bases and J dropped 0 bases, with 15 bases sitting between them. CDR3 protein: CASSLAGFSSNQPQHF. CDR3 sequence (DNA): TGTGCCAGCAGCCTTGCGGGGTTTTCTAGCAATCAGCCCCAGCATTTT.

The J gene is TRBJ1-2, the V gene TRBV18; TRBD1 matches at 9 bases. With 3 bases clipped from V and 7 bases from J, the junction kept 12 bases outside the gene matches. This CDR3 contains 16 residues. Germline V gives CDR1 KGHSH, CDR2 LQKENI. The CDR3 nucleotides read TGTGCCAGCTCACCCTCCACAGGGGGCGCATCGGTTGGCTACACCTTC. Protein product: CASSPSTGGASVGYTF.

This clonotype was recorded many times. The CDR3 reads CASSAYRGSNQPQHF. The DNA of the CDR3 is TGTGCCAGCAGTGCTTACAGGGGGAGCAATCAGCCCCAGCATTTT. The chain has TRBV28 and TRBJ1-5; 8 bases map to TRBD1. In germline, CDR1 is MDHEN, CDR2 SYDVKM. The CDR3 totals 15 residues. The V segment lost 5 bases and the J segment 1 base; nucleotides outside the gene matches: 4.